This entry features one T cell receptor (beta chain) sequence. This entry is derived from a study of control samples from healthy donors and cancer patients. Only in-frame clones appear in the TCRdb table, and some are missing; sequencing was by immunoSEQ multiplex PCR. The sample has roughly 43,000 clones; about 94% are singletons. The CDR3 extends over 14 amino acids. V was pared by 5 bases and J by 5 bases, with 15 bases between. Per the germline V gene, CDR1 is MNHEY and CDR2 is SVGAGI. The sequencing input was blood. This chain joins TRBV6-5 and TRBJ1-1; D unresolved. The sequence came from a man aged 60 to 69 in good health. The CDR3 reads CASSPRVEGTEAFF. In nucleotides, the CDR3 is TGTGCCAGCAGTCCACGGGTGGAAGGTACTGAAGCTTTCTTT.